The rows below give T cell receptor beta chains drawn from one sample of a study of blood T cell repertoires in COVID-19. Here immunoSEQ multiplex PCR was the method, and the copy in TCRdb shows in-frame clones only, minus some. The table shows about 380,000 clones, with 70% to 90% occurring only once. Material: PBMCs or T cells enriched from blood (not recorded which). The receptors were sampled from a man aged 25 to 45 who had recovered from COVID-19. The CDR3 runs from the conserved cysteine through the conserved F or W. D genes are given only for firm matches. Clone size is not always given. Where it is, it says once, few, many or a class for expanded clones.

clone size	J gene	D gene	V gene	CDR3 protein	CDR3 DNA
.	TRBJ2-7	TRBD2	TRBV11-2	CASSNLGLGPFDLYEQYF	TGTGCCAGCAGCAACCTGGGACTAGGGCCCTTCGATCTCTACGAGCAGTACTTC
.	TRBJ1-1	.	TRBV4-1	CASSQGVPSEGGTEAFF	TGCGCCAGCAGCCAAGGCGTCCCGTCGGAGGGGGGGACTGAAGCTTTCTTT
few	TRBJ1-2	.	TRBV15	CATSRPTGINYGYTF	TGTGCCACCAGCAGACCGACAGGTATTAACTATGGCTACACCTTC
.	TRBJ2-3	TRBD2	TRBV4-2	CASSQEYGGFPDTQYF	TGTGCCAGCAGCCAAGAATACGGGGGGTTCCCAGATACGCAGTATTTT
.	TRBJ1-6	.	TRBV5-4	CASSDFKGGSPLHF	TGTGCCAGCAGCGATTTCAAGGGAGGATCACCCCTCCACTTT
.	TRBJ1-6	.	TRBV19	CASSIRTTNSPLHF	TGTGCCAGTAGTATTCGGACAACCAATTCACCCCTCCACTTT
.	TRBJ2-7	.	TRBV18	CASSPRTAKVGYEQYF	TGTGCCAGCTCCCCGAGGACAGCCAAGGTCGGCTACGAGCAGTACTTC
.	TRBJ1-5	TRBD1	TRBV7-9	CASSPQGVQPQHF	TGTGCCAGCAGCCCCCAGGGGGTTCAGCCCCAGCATTTT
.	TRBJ2-1	.	TRBV2	CASSEAGGEQFF	TGTGCCAGCAGTGAAGCGGGGGGTGAGCAGTTCTTC
few	TRBJ2-1	TRBD1	TRBV27	CASRRYVLRDREDNEQFF	TGTGCCAGCCGCCGGTACGTGTTAAGGGACAGGGAAGACAATGAGCAGTTCTTC
.	TRBJ2-2	TRBD1	TRBV13	CASSPRDRPNTGELFF	TGTGCCAGCAGCCCCCGGGACAGGCCAAACACCGGGGAGCTGTTTTTT
.	TRBJ2-7	TRBD1	TRBV9	CASSVGQGAGEQYF	TGTGCCAGCAGCGTAGGACAGGGGGCTGGCGAGCAGTACTTC
.	TRBJ1-6	.	TRBV3-1/TRBV3-2	CASSPRGGGYNSPLHF	TGTGCCAGCAGCCCCCGGGGAGGAGGCTATAATTCACCCCTCCACTTT
.	TRBJ2-7	.	TRBV3-1/TRBV3-2	CASSPGGYEQYF	TGTGCCAGCAGCCCAGGAGGATACGAGCAGTACTTC
.	TRBJ2-2	.	TRBV9	CASSVQGTGELFF	TGTGCCAGCAGCGTCCAGGGGACCGGGGAGCTGTTTTTT
.	TRBJ1-5	.	TRBV18	CASSRGRVREGNQPQHF	TGTGCCAGCTCCCGCGGTAGAGTCAGGGAGGGCAATCAGCCCCAGCATTTT
.	TRBJ1-1	.	TRBV24-1	CATRRRYEAFF	TGTGCCACCAGGCGAAGATACGAAGCTTTCTTT
once	TRBJ1-2	.	TRBV19	CASSMESRYGYTF	TGTGCCAGTAGTATGGAGAGTCGCTATGGCTACACCTTC
once	TRBJ2-3	TRBD1	TRBV2	CASTPTGGWIVSTDTQYF	TGTGCCAGCACTCCGACAGGGGGCTGGATAGTAAGCACAGATACGCAGTATTTT
.	TRBJ2-7	TRBD2	TRBV3-1/TRBV3-2	CASSHGGVHEQYF	TGTGCCAGCAGCCATGGGGGGGTCCACGAGCAGTACTTC
.	TRBJ1-2	.	TRBV27	CASSFLQGGDRGYTF	TGTGCCAGCAGTTTTCTTCAGGGAGGAGATCGTGGCTACACCTTC
.	TRBJ1-2	TRBD1	TRBV5-1	CASSSPGQAIYGYTF	TGCGCCAGCAGCTCGCCGGGACAGGCCATCTATGGCTACACCTTC